These T cell receptor beta chains were read from a single sample in a study of monozygotic twins with inflammatory bowel disease. TCRdb reprocessed the 5' RACE reads and keeps a single row for each CDR3 protein, giving no DNA. Recorded for this sample: fewer than 400,000 distinct CDR3 sequences. Sequenced sample: blood. The receptor set was obtained from a human donor with ulcerative colitis or Crohn's disease, or a healthy co-twin of an affected twin (not recorded which). CDR3s include the opening cysteine and the closing phenylalanine or tryptophan.

v_call: TRBV5-1
j_call: TRBJ1-4
cdr3_aa: CAISPEPATNEKLFF

v_call: TRBV6-2/TRBV6-3
j_call: TRBJ2-7
cdr3_aa: CASSWTGESSYEQYF

v_call: TRBV4-3
j_call: TRBJ1-4
cdr3_aa: CASSLQGGTGGGKLFF

v_call: TRBV7-2
j_call: TRBJ2-1
cdr3_aa: CASRTSASSYNEQFF

v_call: TRBV4-3
j_call: TRBJ2-7
cdr3_aa: CASSHAGELTGSYEQYF

v_call: TRBV12-3/TRBV12-4
j_call: TRBJ1-2
cdr3_aa: CASSLGRGRVTYGYTF

v_call: TRBV5-1
j_call: TRBJ2-7
cdr3_aa: CASRYGQGIYEQYF

v_call: TRBV10-2
j_call: TRBJ1-4
cdr3_aa: CASGQFATNEKLFF

v_call: TRBV12-3/TRBV12-4
j_call: TRBJ2-3
cdr3_aa: CASSLWSGTDTQYF

v_call: TRBV20-1
j_call: TRBJ1-4
cdr3_aa: CSPAGDAVSATNEKLFF

v_call: TRBV5-1
j_call: TRBJ2-2
cdr3_aa: CASSLASLMTGELFF

v_call: TRBV6-5
j_call: TRBJ2-7
cdr3_aa: CASKTGGTGRYEQYF

v_call: TRBV3-1
j_call: TRBJ2-1
cdr3_aa: CASRSLEEAKQFF

v_call: TRBV7-9
j_call: TRBJ2-3
cdr3_aa: CASSSGQGSGLDTQYF

v_call: TRBV28
j_call: TRBJ2-7
cdr3_aa: CASSSVSRTLGYEQYF

v_call: TRBV5-4
j_call: TRBJ2-2
cdr3_aa: CASLGEIRSNGELFF

v_call: TRBV12-3/TRBV12-4
j_call: TRBJ1-5
cdr3_aa: CASSRDREDSNQPQHF

v_call: TRBV6-5
j_call: TRBJ2-1
cdr3_aa: CASSYSPEDPYNEQFF

v_call: TRBV12-3/TRBV12-4
j_call: TRBJ2-3
cdr3_aa: CASTTADRTDTQYF

v_call: TRBV12-3/TRBV12-4
j_call: TRBJ1-6
cdr3_aa: CASSSGAPLHF

v_call: TRBV7-2
j_call: TRBJ1-6
cdr3_aa: CASSSGGHLNSPLHF

v_call: TRBV18
j_call: TRBJ1-1
cdr3_aa: CASSRDRGPMNTEAFF

v_call: TRBV7-8
j_call: TRBJ2-1
cdr3_aa: CASSRPGTGTYNEQFF

v_call: TRBV25-1
j_call: TRBJ1-1
cdr3_aa: CASSESRGLLTEAFF

v_call: TRBV7-2
j_call: TRBJ2-7
cdr3_aa: CASSRQSYEQYF

v_call: TRBV11-1
j_call: TRBJ2-1
cdr3_aa: CASSPHRGLAGEFSSNEQFF

v_call: TRBV7-2
j_call: TRBJ2-7
cdr3_aa: CASSLTLDWAVRQYF

v_call: TRBV7-2
j_call: TRBJ2-1
cdr3_aa: CASSPGGQVYNEQFF

v_call: TRBV20-1
j_call: TRBJ2-7
cdr3_aa: CSAREAVAYEQYF

v_call: TRBV29-1
j_call: TRBJ1-1
cdr3_aa: CSSTGTGKVEAFF

v_call: TRBV5-1
j_call: TRBJ1-6
cdr3_aa: CASSLAGGSYNSPLHF

v_call: TRBV4-1
j_call: TRBJ2-5
cdr3_aa: CASSQDGTRGQETQYF

v_call: TRBV7-9
j_call: TRBJ2-7
cdr3_aa: CASSLAGRHGYEQYF

v_call: TRBV18
j_call: TRBJ2-1
cdr3_aa: CASSPPASFEQFF

v_call: TRBV5-1
j_call: TRBJ1-5
cdr3_aa: CASSFEGTENQPQHF

v_call: TRBV19
j_call: TRBJ1-1
cdr3_aa: CASSLDDRDSTEAFF

v_call: TRBV6-1
j_call: TRBJ2-3
cdr3_aa: CASSSPSGFPDTQYF

v_call: TRBV20-1
j_call: TRBJ2-2
cdr3_aa: CSAIQGSRTGELFF

v_call: TRBV27
j_call: TRBJ2-4
cdr3_aa: CASSLGAGPKNIQYF

v_call: TRBV12-3/TRBV12-4
j_call: TRBJ1-1
cdr3_aa: CASSSIVPSGTEAFF

v_call: TRBV19
j_call: TRBJ2-1
cdr3_aa: CASSILGGTYNEQFF

v_call: TRBV12-3/TRBV12-4
j_call: TRBJ2-3
cdr3_aa: CASSPRVLDTQYF

v_call: TRBV6-1
j_call: TRBJ1-6
cdr3_aa: CASSRDRGNSPLHF

v_call: TRBV7-2
j_call: TRBJ2-3
cdr3_aa: CASSIAGTRTDTQYF

v_call: TRBV12-3/TRBV12-4
j_call: TRBJ2-4
cdr3_aa: CASSHLGRQGAFIQYF

v_call: TRBV6-6
j_call: TRBJ2-7
cdr3_aa: CASARTGLSDEQYF

v_call: TRBV20-1
j_call: TRBJ1-2
cdr3_aa: CSARAGTGYGYTF